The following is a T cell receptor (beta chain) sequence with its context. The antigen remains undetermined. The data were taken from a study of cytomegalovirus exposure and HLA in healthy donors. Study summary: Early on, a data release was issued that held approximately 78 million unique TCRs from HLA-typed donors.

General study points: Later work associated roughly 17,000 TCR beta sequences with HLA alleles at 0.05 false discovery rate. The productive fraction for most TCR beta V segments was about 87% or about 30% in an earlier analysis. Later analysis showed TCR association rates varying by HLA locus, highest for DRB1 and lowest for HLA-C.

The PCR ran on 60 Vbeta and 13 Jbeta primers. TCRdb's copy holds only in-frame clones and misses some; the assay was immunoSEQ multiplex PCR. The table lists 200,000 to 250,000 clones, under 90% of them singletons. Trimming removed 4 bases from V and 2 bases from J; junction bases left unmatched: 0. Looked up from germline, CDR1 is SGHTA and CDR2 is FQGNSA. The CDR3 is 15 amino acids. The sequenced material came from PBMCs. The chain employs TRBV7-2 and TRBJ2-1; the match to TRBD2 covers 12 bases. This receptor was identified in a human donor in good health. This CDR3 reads CASSWTSGTYNEQFF. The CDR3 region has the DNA TGTGCCAGCAGCTGGACTAGCGGGACCTACAATGAGCAGTTCTTC.